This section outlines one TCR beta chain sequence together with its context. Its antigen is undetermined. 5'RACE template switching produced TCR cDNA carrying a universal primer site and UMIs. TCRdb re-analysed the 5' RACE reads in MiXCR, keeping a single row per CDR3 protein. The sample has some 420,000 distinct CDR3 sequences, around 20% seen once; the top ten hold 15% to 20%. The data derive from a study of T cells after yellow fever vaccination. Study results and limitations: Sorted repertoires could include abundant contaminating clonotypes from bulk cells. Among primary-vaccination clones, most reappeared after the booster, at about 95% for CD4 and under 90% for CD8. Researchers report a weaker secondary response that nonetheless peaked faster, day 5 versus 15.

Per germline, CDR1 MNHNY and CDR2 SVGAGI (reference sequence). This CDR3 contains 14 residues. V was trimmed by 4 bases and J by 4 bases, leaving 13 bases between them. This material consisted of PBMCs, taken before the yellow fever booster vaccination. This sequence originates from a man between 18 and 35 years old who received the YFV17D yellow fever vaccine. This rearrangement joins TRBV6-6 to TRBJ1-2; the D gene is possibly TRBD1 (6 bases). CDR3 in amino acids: CASSSGQQIYGYTF. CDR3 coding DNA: TGTGCCAGCAGTTCCGGACAGCAGATCTATGGCTACACCTTC.